This T cell receptor beta chain was documented in a study of Graves' ophthalmopathy and Graves' hyperthyroidism. Excluded: other autoimmune disease, uncontrolled infection, pregnancy or lactation. The PBMCs were taken from roughly 9.3 ml of fresh peripheral blood. RNA transcripts provided the template for amplifying TCR beta CDR3 regions. First-round RT-PCR relied on HTBI primers, and a second-round multiplex PCR came next. TCRdb reprocessed the multiplex PCR reads with MiXCR, giving one entry per CDR3 protein. The sample shows 650,000 to 800,000 distinct CDR3 sequences, under 50% of them seen only once. The V end lost 7 bases, the J end lost 1 base, and 13 bases lay between the germline ends. The CDR3 is 14 residues long. The V gene's germline CDR1 is SGHTA and CDR2 FQGTGA. This clonotype showed up many times.

The source material was peripheral blood. The chain couples TRBV7-3 to TRBJ1-1, with D possibly matching TRBD1 (6 bases). This TCR derives from an adult man with Graves' ophthalmopathy. This CDR3 is CASKEGHQNTEAFF. The CDR3 nucleotides are TGTGCCAGCAAGGAGGGACATCAGAACACTGAAGCTTTCTTT.